A selection of T cell receptor beta chains follows, all from one sample in a study of human CD8 memory T cell subsets. TCRdb re-called the 5' RACE reads; one entry per CDR3 protein, DNA not given. In all, the sample yields some 6,300 distinct CDR3 sequences. The sample comprised CD8+ stem-like memory T cells (TSCM and TCM) sorted from PBMCs. These receptors were collected from a human donor in good health. Both conserved end residues are part of each CDR3. Each record gives: J gene, clone size, V gene, CDR3 protein. Rows may omit the clone size; those that give it use once, few, many or a size class.

J gene: TRBJ2-7
clone size: NA
V gene: TRBV28
CDR3 protein: CASSPLFGAGKDEQYF

J gene: TRBJ2-7
clone size: NA
V gene: TRBV12-3/TRBV12-4
CDR3 protein: CASSSRTDPFSYEQYF

J gene: TRBJ2-7
clone size: NA
V gene: TRBV20-1
CDR3 protein: CSARERDYEQYF

J gene: TRBJ1-3
clone size: NA
V gene: TRBV20-1
CDR3 protein: CSARSLSGNTIYF

J gene: TRBJ2-3
clone size: NA
V gene: TRBV5-1
CDR3 protein: CASSLAGDTQYF

J gene: TRBJ1-5
clone size: NA
V gene: TRBV7-8
CDR3 protein: CASSFHFRDPSSNQPQHF

J gene: TRBJ2-2
clone size: NA
V gene: TRBV27
CDR3 protein: CASRQAGGGGELFF

J gene: TRBJ1-5
clone size: NA
V gene: TRBV12-3/TRBV12-4
CDR3 protein: CASSLGGDYSNQPQHF

J gene: TRBJ2-1
clone size: NA
V gene: TRBV28
CDR3 protein: CASRLAGLAESSYNEQFF

J gene: TRBJ2-7
clone size: NA
V gene: TRBV7-2
CDR3 protein: CASSLAPDSFYEQYF

J gene: TRBJ1-2
clone size: medium-sized
V gene: TRBV18
CDR3 protein: CASSPDRGANYGYTF

J gene: TRBJ2-5
clone size: NA
V gene: TRBV28
CDR3 protein: CASRSGFGETQYF

J gene: TRBJ2-2
clone size: NA
V gene: TRBV2
CDR3 protein: CASSVGRGQPYTGELFF

J gene: TRBJ2-3
clone size: NA
V gene: TRBV6-4
CDR3 protein: CASSGRSGGATDTQYF

J gene: TRBJ2-1
clone size: large
V gene: TRBV10-1
CDR3 protein: CASAGPGDEQFF

J gene: TRBJ2-3
clone size: medium-sized
V gene: TRBV28
CDR3 protein: CASSLGTGTDTQYF

J gene: TRBJ2-7
clone size: NA
V gene: TRBV11-2
CDR3 protein: CASSLGTGGKIAYEQYF

J gene: TRBJ2-1
clone size: NA
V gene: TRBV20-1
CDR3 protein: CSAAPGGGRGGDEQFF

J gene: TRBJ2-7
clone size: NA
V gene: TRBV27
CDR3 protein: CASSQGEGYEQYF

J gene: TRBJ2-1
clone size: NA
V gene: TRBV4-2
CDR3 protein: CASSQEWAASYNEQFF

J gene: TRBJ2-1
clone size: medium-sized
V gene: TRBV27
CDR3 protein: CASSRGTGGLHNEQFF

J gene: TRBJ2-7
clone size: NA
V gene: TRBV28
CDR3 protein: CASSYRDRGSEQYF

J gene: TRBJ2-3
clone size: NA
V gene: TRBV14
CDR3 protein: CASSQEWADYTDTQYF

J gene: TRBJ2-7
clone size: medium-sized
V gene: TRBV20-1
CDR3 protein: CSARGGQITYEQYF

J gene: TRBJ2-5
clone size: NA
V gene: TRBV6-5
CDR3 protein: CASSPPGGGETQYF

J gene: TRBJ1-1
clone size: NA
V gene: TRBV2
CDR3 protein: CASREGSEAFF

J gene: TRBJ1-1
clone size: NA
V gene: TRBV14
CDR3 protein: CASSLVAGSWTEAFF

J gene: TRBJ2-7
clone size: NA
V gene: TRBV27
CDR3 protein: CASSTDRAYYEQYF

J gene: TRBJ2-5
clone size: NA
V gene: TRBV20-1
CDR3 protein: CSAPYGTRETQYF

J gene: TRBJ2-1
clone size: NA
V gene: TRBV20-1
CDR3 protein: CSARDRQVSYNEQFF

J gene: TRBJ1-1
clone size: NA
V gene: TRBV10-2
CDR3 protein: CASSARRNTEAFF

J gene: TRBJ2-1
clone size: NA
V gene: TRBV30
CDR3 protein: CAWSVRRDLPFF

J gene: TRBJ2-2
clone size: NA
V gene: TRBV15
CDR3 protein: CATSRENRADTGELFF

J gene: TRBJ2-7
clone size: NA
V gene: TRBV20-1
CDR3 protein: CSARERDRSSYEQYF

J gene: TRBJ2-3
clone size: NA
V gene: TRBV19
CDR3 protein: CASSRGVQGDTQYF

J gene: TRBJ1-5
clone size: medium-sized
V gene: TRBV5-4
CDR3 protein: CASSSLGQPQHF

J gene: TRBJ2-5
clone size: NA
V gene: TRBV3-1
CDR3 protein: CASSQVISKETQYF

J gene: TRBJ2-2
clone size: NA
V gene: TRBV20-1
CDR3 protein: CSARPRGDAGELFF

J gene: TRBJ2-7
clone size: NA
V gene: TRBV5-8
CDR3 protein: CASSLRYEQYF

J gene: TRBJ1-1
clone size: medium-sized
V gene: TRBV4-3
CDR3 protein: CASSQRTGREAFF

J gene: TRBJ1-2
clone size: NA
V gene: TRBV12-3/TRBV12-4
CDR3 protein: CASRLDLGGYGYTF

J gene: TRBJ1-1
clone size: NA
V gene: TRBV10-2
CDR3 protein: CASSENTEAFF

J gene: TRBJ2-3
clone size: NA
V gene: TRBV28
CDR3 protein: CASSLGHLTSTDTQYF

J gene: TRBJ2-7
clone size: NA
V gene: TRBV3-1
CDR3 protein: CASSHPTSGVYEQYF

J gene: TRBJ2-5
clone size: NA
V gene: TRBV12-3/TRBV12-4
CDR3 protein: CASTSGTAQETQYF